The 30 T cell receptor beta chains below were found in one sample sequenced in a study of T cell responses to AZD1222 COVID-19 vaccine. Profiling relied on immunoSEQ multiplex PCR, and the TCRdb table lists in-frame clones only, not all of them. The table records about 110,000 clones, 88% of them present only once. The sequenced sample was peripheral blood, obtained on day 0 of AZD1222 vaccination. The receptors were gathered from an adult in good health.

The V gene is TRBV11-3, the J gene TRBJ2-2, with TRBD1 matching over 8 bases. V dropped 3 bases and J dropped 4; count of bases not matched to a gene: 13. This CDR3 has 18 amino acids. The germline V gene encodes CDR1 SGHNT and CDR2 YENEEA. CDR3 in DNA: TGTGCCAGCAGCTTCAACCGAGTGGGACAGGCTGTCACCGGGGAGCTGTTTTTT. Protein product: CASSFNRVGQAVTGELFF.

The rearrangement uses TRBV3-1 (or the pseudogene TRBV3-2) and TRBJ2-7, with no clear D. Germline loops: CDR1 LGHDT, CDR2 YNNKEL (reference sequence). This CDR3 spans 16 amino acids. The germline V and J ends were trimmed by 1 base and 4 bases, with 17 bases remaining between them. The CDR3 region is CASSQASPGLAYEQYF. The CDR3 DNA sequence: TGTGCCAGCAGCCAAGCCTCTCCCGGGCTCGCATACGAGCAGTACTTC.

V and J are TRBV5-1 and TRBJ2-7; TRBD1 aligns across 9 bases. Losses at the gene ends were 2 bases for V and 5 bases for J; bases not matched to a gene: 2. Germline lookup yields CDR1 SGHRS and CDR2 YFSETQ. The CDR3 contains 13 residues. In nucleotides, the CDR3 is TGCGCCAGCAGCTTTCGACAGGGGGACGAGCAGTACTTC. It encodes CASSFRQGDEQYF.

This rearrangement joins TRBV5-4 to TRBJ1-1; D is unclear. The germline V gene has CDR1 SGHNT and CDR2 YYREEE (reference sequence). V dropped 2 bases and J dropped 5 bases, with 7 bases sitting between them. The CDR3 sequence is 12 residues long. The CDR3 region has the DNA TGTGCCAGCAGCTTTGGAGGGACTGAAGCTTTCTTT. This encodes CASSFGGTEAFF.

V gene TRBV14 combines with J gene TRBJ1-3; D unclear. The CDR3 is 16 amino acids. V was trimmed by 2 bases and J by 0 bases, leaving 11 bases between them. Looked up from germline, CDR1 is SGHDN and CDR2 is FVKESK. CDR3 coding DNA: TGTGCCAGCAGCCAACTAGGTCCGAGCTCTGGAAACACCATATATTTT. Encoded protein: CASSQLGPSSGNTIYF.

The DNA for the CDR3 is TGTGCCAGCAGCTTCGGGACTAGCGGGAGGTCGGGGGAGCAGTACTTC. Its protein is CASSFGTSGRSGEQYF. The chain joins TRBV5-8 to TRBJ2-7, with 15 positions matching TRBD2. Trimming at V came to 2 bases and at J to 7 bases, leaving 7 bases not matched to a gene. There are 16 residues in the CDR3. Looked up from germline, CDR1 is SGHTS and CDR2 is YDEGEE. Drawing the rest from reference TRBV5-8 and TRBJ2-7, the complete variable domain is EAGVTQSPTHLIKTRGQQATLRCSPISGHTSVYWYQQALGLGLQFLLWYDEGEERNRGNFPPRFSGRQFPNYSSELNVNALELEDSALYLCASSFGTSGRSGEQYFGPGTRLTVT.

J is TRBJ2-7 and V is TRBV27, with D perhaps matching TRBD1 (6 bases). Germline V CDR1 and CDR2: MNHEY, SMNVEV (reference sequence). V was shortened by 5 bases and J by 3 bases, with 14 bases between the two germline ends. This CDR3 is 14 amino acids long. CDR3 bases: TGTGCCAGCAGTCGAAATTCGGACAGCTACGAGCAGTACTTC. Protein product: CASSRNSDSYEQYF.

The chain recombines TRBV7-9 with TRBJ1-1; D uncertain. V was shortened by 5 bases and J by 6 bases, with 7 bases between the two germline ends. Germline CDR1 SEHNR, CDR2 FQNEAQ (reference sequence). This CDR3 spans 11 amino acids. The CDR3 DNA reads as TGTGCCAGCAGCCGAGAGTCTGAAGCTTTCTTT. Amino acids: CASSRESEAFF.

This clone was observed a single time. The chain has TRBV7-8 and TRBJ2-1; TRBD1 might be the D (5 bases). Germline loops: CDR1 SGHVS, CDR2 FQNEAQ. Trimming took 4 bases from V and 9 from J, leaving 13 bases between them. The length of the CDR3 is 13 residues. CDR3 DNA sequence: TGTGCCAGCAGCTCCCTCAGGGTGGCTGAGCAGTTCTTC. Its translation: CASSSLRVAEQFF.

This clone has more than one count but fewer than ten. This chain connects TRBV14 to TRBJ1-4; D ambiguous. The CDR3 sequence is 14 residues long. Germline V lookup: CDR1 SGHDN, CDR2 FVKESK. Trimming shortened V by 3 bases and J by 7 bases, and 12 bases separated the two germline ends. CDR3 in amino acids: CASSHSAVGEKLFF. CDR3 nucleotide sequence: TGTGCCAGCAGCCATTCAGCAGTAGGTGAAAAACTGTTTTTT.

In its sample, this clone was seen a few times. This chain links TRBV6-5 with TRBJ2-7; TRBD1 aligns across 10 bases. The junction had 9 bases not matched to a gene; V was cut back by 8 bases and J by 2 bases. CDR1 is MNHEY, CDR2 SVGAGI, per germline. This CDR3 spans 15 amino acids. DNA of the CDR3: TGTGCCAGCGAGGAAACCGGGACAGGGGCCTACGAGCAGTACTTC. Protein sequence: CASEETGTGAYEQYF.

The chain joins TRBV5-1 to TRBJ1-4; D possibly corresponds to TRBD1 (6 bases). The V end lost 2 bases, the J end lost 8 bases, and 16 bases lay between the germline ends. CDR3 length: 15 residues. Germline CDR1 is SGHRS and CDR2 is YFSETQ. The CDR3 sequence is CASSFGTGFGEKLFF. CDR3 coding DNA: TGCGCCAGCAGCTTCGGTACAGGGTTCGGCGAAAAACTGTTTTTT.

This sequence joins TRBV25-1 and TRBJ1-3; D is undetermined. Trimming pared 3 bases from V and 0 bases from J, leaving 9 bases between. There are 15 residues in the CDR3. The germline V gene has CDR1 MGHDK and CDR2 SYGVNS. The CDR3 protein is CASSDWRVSGNTIYF. The CDR3, as DNA: TGTGCCAGCAGTGACTGGCGGGTCTCTGGAAACACCATATATTTT.

V usage is TRBV5-4 and J usage is TRBJ2-7, with TRBD1 matching over 11 bases. Germline values: CDR1 SGHNT, CDR2 YYREEE (reference sequence). With V trimmed by 0 bases and J by 5 bases, 4 bases remained unmatched. The CDR3 has 15 amino acids. CDR3 region: CASSLGGTGGNEQYF. In DNA, the CDR3 is TGTGCCAGCAGCTTGGGTGGGACAGGGGGTAACGAGCAGTACTTC.

The CDR3 sequence: CASSFYNMGTGEETQYF. The CDR3 coding sequence is TGCGCCAGCAGCTTCTATAATATGGGGACAGGGGAAGAGACCCAGTACTTC. The rearrangement uses TRBV5-1 and TRBJ2-5, with 10 bases lining up with TRBD1. The trim removed 2 bases at V and 3 bases at J, leaving 10 bases unmatched. Germline V CDR1 and CDR2: SGHRS, YFSETQ. The CDR3 is 17 residues long. The variable domain in full, with the rest retrieved from reference TRBV5-1 and TRBJ2-5, is KAGVTQTPRYLIKTRGQQVTLSCSPISGHRSVSWYQQTPGQGLQFLFEYFSETQRNKGNFPGRFSGRQFSNSRSEMNVSTLELGDSALYLCASSFYNMGTGEETQYFGPGTRLLVL.

In its sample, this clone was seen a few times. This chain uses TRBV5-5 with TRBJ1-5, with D hard to call. The CDR3 sequence is 17 residues long. Trimming removed 0 bases from V and 0 bases from J, with 13 bases in between. Germline values: CDR1 SGHKS, CDR2 YYEKEE (reference sequence). CDR3 in DNA: TGTGCCAGCAGCTTGGAGGCCGACTCCTATAGCAATCAGCCCCAGCATTTT. It translates to CASSLEADSYSNQPQHF.

The chain combines TRBV5-1 with TRBJ2-5, with a tentative D call TRBD2 (7 bases). V dropped 0 bases and J dropped 5 bases, with 17 bases sitting between them. The CDR3 is made up of 16 amino acids. Germline V gives CDR1 SGHRS, CDR2 YFSETQ. DNA of the CDR3: TGCGCCAGCAGCTTGGCCCCCTGGGGGGGCCTGGAGACCCAGTACTTC. Translation: CASSLAPWGGLETQYF.

J is TRBJ1-1 and V is TRBV7-9; possible D gene TRBD1, 6 bases. Trimming pared 1 base from V and 4 bases from J, leaving 10 bases between. Germline CDR1 SEHNR, CDR2 FQNEAQ (reference sequence). The CDR3 length is 14 residues. The CDR3 sequence: CASSLVVRGTEAFF. The CDR3, as DNA: TGTGCCAGCAGCTTAGTTGTCAGGGGCACTGAAGCTTTCTTT.

The chain employs TRBV19 and TRBJ1-1; weak D call: TRBD1 (6 bases). This CDR3 is built from 16 residues. The germline V gene has CDR1 LNHDA and CDR2 SQIVND (reference sequence). Between the trimmed V and J ends, which lost 3 bases and 0 bases, there was a span of 14 bases. The CDR3 protein is CASSMPGAPMNTEAFF. DNA of the CDR3: TGTGCCAGTAGTATGCCGGGGGCTCCTATGAACACTGAAGCTTTCTTT.

The gene calls are TRBV9 and TRBJ2-7, with D perhaps matching TRBD1 (5 bases). Per the germline V gene, CDR1 is SGDLS and CDR2 is YYNGEE. Deletions cut 0 bases from V and 5 bases from J, with 9 bases between. CDR3 size: 13 residues. The CDR3 nucleotides are TGTGCCAGCAGCGTAGTTCAGGGCCACGAGCAGTACTTC. This gives the protein CASSVVQGHEQYF. The full variable domain, rest sourced from reference TRBV9 and TRBJ2-7, is DSGVTQTPKHLITATGQRVTLRCSPRSGDLSVYWYQQSLDQGLQFLIQYYNGEERAKGNILERFSAQQFPDLHSELNLSSLELGDSALYFCASSVVQGHEQYFGPGTRLTVT.

The chain uses TRBV19 and TRBJ2-7; tentatively, D is TRBD1 (5 bases). Germline assignment: CDR1 LNHDA and CDR2 SQIVND (reference sequence). This CDR3 comprises 15 residues. Deletions cut 1 base from V and 2 bases from J, with 12 bases between. The CDR3 nucleotides read TGTGCCAGTAGTATAGCATGGGGCGGAGCCTACGAGCAGTACTTC. This encodes CASSIAWGGAYEQYF.

As regards this clone: One end of the junction is discordant with germline, which a read error may explain. The V gene is TRBV29-1, the J gene TRBJ1-1; D is perhaps TRBD1 (6 bases). Germline V gene data show CDR1 as SQVTM and CDR2 as ANQGSEA. The CDR3 has 13 amino acids. The CDR3 region has the DNA TGCAGCGTCGAAGACAGGTACATCACTGAAGCTTTCTTT. It yields the protein CSVEDRYITEAFF.

The chain has TRBV19 and TRBJ2-4; unclear D gene. Trimming removed 3 bases from V and 3 bases from J, with 18 bases in between. The CDR3 is made up of 17 amino acids. Germline lookup yields CDR1 LNHDA and CDR2 SQIVND (reference sequence). This CDR3 is CASSIVFSGLGKNIQYF. The CDR3 DNA reads as TGTGCCAGTAGTATTGTATTCTCCGGGTTGGGCAAAAACATTCAGTACTTC.

The chain joins TRBV6-4 to TRBJ1-2, with 9 positions matching TRBD1. Germline CDR1 and CDR2: MRHNA and SNTAGT. The CDR3 extends over 15 amino acids. The junction had 9 bases not matched to a gene; V was cut back by 4 bases and J by 6 bases. In DNA form, the CDR3 reads TGTGCCAGCAGTGGCCAACCGGGACAGGGCCATGGCTACACCTTC. Amino acids: CASSGQPGQGHGYTF.

This chain connects TRBV6-5 to TRBJ1-5, with 7 bases matching TRBD1. CDR3 length equals 15 residues. The trim removed 7 bases at V and 2 bases at J, leaving 8 bases unmatched. Germline lookup yields CDR1 MNHEY and CDR2 SVGAGI. The CDR3 DNA reads TGTGCCAGCAACCGGGACAGAAGGGGCAATCAGCCCCAGCATTTT. Protein product: CASNRDRRGNQPQHF.

The rearrangement links TRBV7-9 to TRBJ1-1; weak D call: TRBD1 (5 bases). CDR1 and CDR2 from the germline V gene are SEHNR and FQNEAQ (reference sequence). Trimming stripped 0 bases from V and 6 bases from J, with 17 bases between. This CDR3 is built from 16 residues. The CDR3 coding sequence is TGTGCCAGCAGCTTAGCGGCGGGCGGGACCCCTGCTGAAGCTTTCTTT. Protein sequence: CASSLAAGGTPAEAFF.

The gene calls are TRBV7-9 and TRBJ2-5; 9 bases align to TRBD2. Germline CDR1 and CDR2: SEHNR and FQNEAQ (reference sequence). The CDR3 consists of 17 residues. Unmatched junction bases numbered 11, after V lost 2 bases and J lost 4 bases. The CDR3 loop reads CASSLSSGGRAGETQYF. CDR3 DNA sequence: TGTGCCAGCAGCTTATCATCGGGCGGGAGGGCCGGAGAGACCCAGTACTTC. The full variable domain, completed using reference TRBV7-9 and TRBJ2-5, is DTGVSQNPRHKITKRGQNVTFRCDPISEHNRLYWYRQTLGQGPEFLTYFQNEAQLEKSRLLSDRFSAERPKGSFSTLEIQRTEQGDSAMYLCASSLSSGGRAGETQYFGPGTRLLVL.

The chain uses TRBV6-5 and TRBJ1-2; TRBD1 aligns across 7 bases. The CDR3 covers 14 residues. Unmatched junction bases numbered 7, after V lost 3 bases and J lost 6 bases. Per the germline V gene, CDR1 is MNHEY and CDR2 is SVGAGI. This CDR3 reads CASSYSRTGDGYTF. The CDR3 coding sequence is TGTGCCAGCAGTTATTCCCGGACAGGCGATGGCTACACCTTC.

The rearrangement uses TRBV3-1 (or the pseudogene TRBV3-2) and TRBJ1-2, with D unclear. Germline assignment: CDR1 LGHDT and CDR2 YNNKEL (reference sequence). The ends were cut back, 2 bases at V and 5 bases at J, with 18 bases in the middle. The CDR3 runs to 16 residues. The CDR3 region is CASSQSRLARLYGYTF. In nucleotides, the CDR3 is TGTGCCAGCAGCCAATCACGACTAGCCCGATTATATGGCTACACCTTC.

The genes are TRBV5-1 and TRBJ2-7, with 12 bases identical to TRBD2. The V gene's germline CDR1 is SGHRS and CDR2 YFSETQ. V lost 10 bases to trimming and J lost 4 bases; unmatched junction nucleotides: 9. The CDR3 has 14 residues. The CDR3 DNA reads TGCGCCTGCACCTGGACTAGCGGGGAGTACGAGCAGTACTTC. Its protein product is CACTWTSGEYEQYF.